These 8 T cell receptor beta chains came from one sample sequenced in a study of vaccination and CD4 T cells after COVID-19 (dated 2022 in TCRdb). The method behind the library was PCR. TCRdb names Illumina iSeq 100 as the instrument used. DNA from cultured CD4+ T cells was subjected to TCR sequencing with the Oncomine TCR Beta short-read assay at the Johns Hopkins FTIC core. The QIAamp micro DNA kit was used to extract genomic DNA from the cultured CD4+ T cells. TCRdb's own reprocessing of the public reads used fastp at Q25 and MiXCR and kept productive beta chains. Every distinct CDR3 protein forms one entry, paired with its most common genes and DNA. This sample has 6,000 to 8,500 distinct CDR3 sequences in its table, and about 32% of those were observed once. About 14% of the sample is held by the ten biggest clonotypes. The treatment or condition label for this specimen denotes: roughly ten-day PBMC culture with coronavirus spike peptide pools or control peptides (ViraFEST assay). CD4+ T cells from unexposed donors were collected before the COVID-19 pandemic (2011-2018).

The antigens of these receptors remain unknown. The sequenced sample consisted of CD4+ T cells from blood, cultured in vitro. These receptors all stem from a human donor in good health.

There are a few counts of this clonotype. V usage is TRBV5-1 and J usage is TRBJ1-1, with 7 positions matching TRBD1. The trim removed 2 bases at V and 8 bases at J, leaving 3 bases unmatched. Germline CDR1 SGHRS, CDR2 YFSETQ. The CDR3 is 12 residues long. The CDR3 bases are TGCGCCAGCAGCTTAGTACAGGGGGAAGCTTTCTTT. Translated: CASSLVQGEAFF.

The chain carries TRBV5-1 and TRBJ1-6; no clear D gene. Trimming took off 4 bases at V and 5 bases at J, with 13 bases between the two ends. This CDR3 has 15 residues. Germline CDR1 SGHRS, CDR2 YFSETQ. The CDR3 region has the DNA TGCGCCAGCAGCCGCGCCGGGCCTCATAATTCACCCCTCCACTTT. It yields the protein CASSRAGPHNSPLHF.

In its sample, this clonotype was seen a few times. The chain combines TRBV6-5 with TRBJ1-1, with unresolved D. The CDR3 is 15 residues long. Deletions cut 0 bases from V and 1 base from J, with 9 bases between. Looked up from germline, CDR1 is MNHEY and CDR2 is SVGAGI. CDR3 nucleotides: TGTGCCAGCAGTTACTCCCCCGACCGGAACACTGAAGCTTTCTTT. Protein sequence: CASSYSPDRNTEAFF.

This clonotype was seen only a few times. The V gene is TRBV7-6, the J gene TRBJ2-5; 9 bases match TRBD1. The germline V gene has CDR1 SGHVS and CDR2 FNYEAQ. The trim removed 4 bases at V and 4 bases at J, leaving 4 bases unmatched. The CDR3 runs to 14 residues. Here the CDR3 reads CASSYRTGAETQYF. The CDR3 DNA reads TGTGCCAGCAGCTACCGGACAGGGGCAGAGACCCAGTACTTC.

This clonotype turned up a few times. The chain recombines TRBV27 with TRBJ1-5; 8 positions agree with TRBD1. V was pared by 5 bases and J by 0 bases, with 9 bases of the junction left unmatched. CDR1 and CDR2 from the germline V gene are MNHEY and SMNVEV (reference sequence). The CDR3 consists of 17 residues. The CDR3 sequence: CASSTRTGTDSNQPQHF. The CDR3 nucleotides read TGTGCCAGCAGTACCCGGACAGGGACGGATAGCAATCAGCCCCAGCATTTT.

The rearrangement uses TRBV5-4 and TRBJ2-3, with TRBD1 matching over 7 bases. V lost 5 bases to trimming and J lost 2 bases; unmatched junction nucleotides: 8. CDR3 length: 15 amino acids. Germline loops: CDR1 SGHNT, CDR2 YYREEE (reference sequence). The CDR3 protein is CASRQPGQITDTQYF. CDR3 in DNA: TGTGCCAGCAGGCAACCGGGACAGATCACAGATACGCAGTATTTT.

The chain's CDR3 is CASIIGHYNEQFF. CDR3 coding DNA: TGTGCCAGCATTATAGGACATTACAATGAGCAGTTCTTC. The gene calls are TRBV21-1 and TRBJ2-1; no check of the table's D call, TRBD1, against the DNA was made. TRBV21-1 is noted as a pseudogene. The CDR3 runs to 13 residues.

This clonotype was picked up a small number of times. V and J are TRBV29-1 and TRBJ1-2; the D is unclear. The CDR3 is made up of 11 amino acids. Germline values: CDR1 SQVTM, CDR2 ANQGSEA. V lost 4 bases and J lost 6, with 9 bases in between. As DNA, the CDR3 is TGCAGCGTTGTAGGAGGGAATGGCTACACCTTC. Its translation is CSVVGGNGYTF. The full variable domain, completed using reference TRBV29-1 and TRBJ1-2, is SAVISQKPSRDICQRGTSLTIQCQVDSQVTMMFWYRQQPGQSLTLIATANQGSEATYESGFVIDKFPISRPNLTFSTLTVSNMSPEDSSIYLCSVVGGNGYTFGSGTRLTVV.